Listed here are 7 T cell receptor beta chains from one sample, sequenced in a study of cytomegalovirus exposure and HLA in healthy donors. 60 Vbeta and 13 Jbeta primers were used in PCR. TCRdb keeps only in-frame clones here, not all; method: immunoSEQ multiplex PCR. The repertoire holds 130,000 to 150,000 clones, around 79% seen once, with roughly 0.87% in the top ten. The sequenced sample consisted of PBMCs. All receptors derive from a man aged 18-30 years in good health and CMV-seronegative.

V usage is TRBV5-5 and J usage is TRBJ2-1, with D uncertain. This CDR3 contains 12 residues. V dropped 0 bases and J dropped 7 bases, with 5 bases sitting between them. Germline loops: CDR1 SGHKS, CDR2 YYEKEE (reference sequence). CDR3 nucleotides: TGTGCCAGCAGCTTGGTTACAAATGAGCAGTTCTTC. It yields the protein CASSLVTNEQFF.

The chain links TRBV9 to TRBJ1-4; TRBD1 matches 7 bases. Germline V gene sequence: CDR1 SGDLS, CDR2 YYNGEE. After removal of 5 bases from V and 6 bases from J, the junction contained 7 bases not matched to a gene. The CDR3 has 14 residues. CDR3 protein: CASSKGAPDEKLFF. In DNA form, the CDR3 reads TGTGCCAGCAGTAAGGGGGCGCCGGATGAAAAACTGTTTTTT. Using reference TRBV9 and TRBJ1-4 for the parts outside the CDR3, the full variable domain is DSGVTQTPKHLITATGQRVTLRCSPRSGDLSVYWYQQSLDQGLQFLIQYYNGEERAKGNILERFSAQQFPDLHSELNLSSLELGDSALYFCASSKGAPDEKLFFGSGTQLSVL.

This chain uses TRBV15 with TRBJ2-5; TRBD1 matches 7 bases. CDR1 is LNHNV and CDR2 is YYDKDF in the germline V gene (reference sequence). V was pared by 2 bases and J by 9 bases, with 15 bases of the junction left unmatched. The CDR3 is 16 residues long. DNA for the CDR3: TGTGCCACCAGCAGAACCGATACAGGGGACAAGAGACCCCAGTACTTC. Translated: CATSRTDTGDKRPQYF.

CDR3 nucleotides: TGTGCCAGCAGCTTGCAGGGGGATCAAGAGACCCAGTACTTC. Its protein product is CASSLQGDQETQYF. The V and J genes are TRBV5-4 and TRBJ2-5; 7 bases fit TRBD1. Germline lookup yields CDR1 SGHNT and CDR2 YYREEE (reference sequence). With V trimmed by 1 base and J by 2 bases, 2 bases remained unmatched. The CDR3 has 14 residues.

The chain has TRBV4-3 and TRBJ2-4, with 7 nucleotides matching TRBD2. Germline CDR1 reads LGHNA; CDR2 reads YSLEER. There are 17 residues in the CDR3. V was pared by 3 bases and J by 7 bases, with 15 bases of the junction left unmatched. The DNA for the CDR3 is TGCGCCAGCAGCCAGGAGCAGTTCGGGACTACCGAGAACATTCAGTACTTC. Its protein is CASSQEQFGTTENIQYF.

This clone has more than one count but fewer than ten. V is TRBV5-1 and J is TRBJ1-1, with 8 bases identical to TRBD1. The CDR3 sequence is 16 residues long. The V and J ends lost 2 bases and 0 bases, in that order; junction bases with no gene match: 6. The V gene's germline CDR1 is SGHRS and CDR2 YFSETQ. The CDR3 loop reads CASSFRAGGMNTEAFF. In DNA, the CDR3 is TGCGCCAGCAGCTTCCGCGCAGGGGGCATGAACACTGAAGCTTTCTTT.

This clone appeared once. The chain recombines TRBV7-2 with TRBJ1-3, with 7 nucleotides matching TRBD1. The junction had 6 bases not matched to a gene; V was cut back by 4 bases and J by 3 bases. Germline CDR1 and CDR2: SGHTA and FQGNSA. The CDR3 loop spans 15 amino acids. CDR3 sequence: CASSSTGLVGNTIYF. The CDR3 DNA is TGTGCCAGCAGCTCGACAGGGTTAGTTGGAAACACCATATATTTT.